A single sample is the source of the 3 T cell receptor beta chains below, sequenced in a study of OX40 agonist ivuxolimab in advanced cancers. Assay: immunoSEQ multiplex PCR; the TCRdb copy retains only in-frame clones and omits some. This table holds more than 55,000 clones, more than 75% found once. This material consisted of CD4+ or CD8+ T cells sorted from blood, taken in a trial of the OX40 agonist ivuxolimab. These receptors all stem from an adult with an advanced solid tumor such as melanoma, head and neck, liver or kidney cancer.

The chain couples TRBV7-9 to TRBJ1-1; the match to TRBD1 covers 7 bases. With 5 bases clipped from V and 2 bases from J, the junction kept 5 bases outside the gene matches. Germline V gene data show CDR1 as SEHNR and CDR2 as FQNEAQ (reference sequence). CDR3 length: 14 amino acids. CDR3: CASSEGGLNTEAFF. Written as DNA, the CDR3 is TGTGCCAGCAGCGAAGGGGGCCTAAACACTGAAGCTTTCTTT.

CDR3 region: CASSEPGQGTDTQYF. The CDR3 DNA follows: TGTGCCAGCAGTGAACCGGGACAGGGAACGGATACGCAGTATTTT. The chain carries TRBV6-1 and TRBJ2-3, with TRBD1 matching over 9 bases. Germline CDR1 reads MNHNS; CDR2 reads SASEGT. The CDR3 runs 15 residues. V was pared by 2 bases and J by 6 bases, with 6 bases of the junction left unmatched.

CDR3 coding DNA: TGCGCCAGTTCGACCGGACAGCTTGAGTCCACTGAAGCTTTCTTT. Protein sequence: CASSTGQLESTEAFF. The genes are TRBV5-1 and TRBJ1-1; weak D call: TRBD1 (6 bases). Germline CDR1 reads SGHRS; CDR2 reads YFSETQ. The V end was cut by 8 bases, the J end by 4 bases, with 21 bases between. CDR3 length equals 15 residues. The full variable domain, with the rest looked up from reference TRBV5-1 and TRBJ1-1, is KAGVTQTPRYLIKTRGQQVTLSCSPISGHRSVSWYQQTPGQGLQFLFEYFSETQRNKGNFPGRFSGRQFSNSRSEMNVSTLELGDSALYLCASSTGQLESTEAFFGQGTRLTVV.